Included here is one T cell receptor (beta chain) sequence, with context. Its target is not known. Since a far larger clone is one base different, this is likely a read error. Library construction for TCR beta used iRepertoire HTBI primers and Arm-PCR of CDR3 regions. Under the authors' procedure: The samples yielded roughly 64 TRBV and 13 to 15 TRBJ segments. TCRdb used MiXCR to reprocess the multiplex PCR reads, holding one entry per CDR3 protein. The authors' filters were not applied to this entry. The data contain about 470,000 distinct CDR3 sequences, 14% to 15% of them singletons. These data are taken from a study of regulatory T cells in long-lasting Graves disease. This CDR3 region has 16 residues. Trimming cost V 0 bases and J 10 bases, with 19 bases left between them. Whole-study results and caveats: Those with persistent Graves' had less TCR diversity than newly diagnosed patients.

This sample's time point: newly diagnosed GD, antithyroid drugs for less than 3 months. The TCR library was made from RNA extracted from PBMCs. The same data also contributed to another study, on T cells in Graves' hyperthyroidism and ophthalmopathy. That source reports: When the TCR CDR3 underwent first-round RT-PCR, the HTBI primer set was used.

Material: peripheral blood mononuclear cells (PBMCs), obtained at new diagnosis, from a patient treated with antithyroid drugs. The TCR comes from a woman between 25 and 40 years old with Graves disease. This chain joins TRBV12-3 or TRBV12-4 and TRBJ2-1; no reliable D call. The CDR3 protein is CASSLAPRVLGYEQFF. The CDR3 bases are TGTGCCAGCAGTTTAGCCCCTAGGGTGTTGGGCTACGAGCAGTTCTTC.